These 29 T cell receptor beta chains originate from one sample sequenced in a study of a mutant IDH1 vaccine in newly diagnosed glioma. Assay used: immunoSEQ multiplex PCR; TCRdb lists only in-frame clones, some missing. The sample contains 35,000 to 45,000 clones, 80% of which appear only once. Time point given: week 11, during vaccination. Vaccine doses each comprised 300 ug of mutant IDH1 20-mer peptide, with topical imiquimod. No antigen has been identified for these receptors. Sequencing was performed on peripheral blood mononuclear cells (PBMCs), taken from a glioma patient whose treatment included an IDH1 peptide vaccine. The receptor set was obtained from a woman under 40 with glioma. Some clones in this sample may be carry-over from other donors' samples.

The chain carries TRBV4-2 and TRBJ1-5, with 8 nucleotides matching TRBD1. The CDR3 extends over 17 amino acids. With 0 bases clipped from V and 1 base from J, the junction kept 5 bases outside the gene matches. Germline V gene data show CDR1 as LGHNA and CDR2 as YNFKEQ. The DNA for the CDR3 is TGTGCCAGCAGCCAAGATGTGAGACAGGGGAGCAATCAGCCCCAGCATTTT. Translated: CASSQDVRQGSNQPQHF.

This clone occurred once. The chain links TRBV9 to TRBJ1-2; D is uncertain. This CDR3 contains 13 residues. Trimming left V 0 bases short and J 6 bases short, with 9 bases between. The V gene's germline CDR1 is SGDLS and CDR2 YYNGEE. The CDR3 here is CASSVGHKDGYTF. Written as DNA, the CDR3 is TGTGCCAGCAGCGTAGGCCACAAGGATGGCTACACCTTC.

This chain uses TRBV4-2 with TRBJ1-1; TRBD1 agrees at 8 bases. The V gene's germline CDR1 is LGHNA and CDR2 YNFKEQ. CDR3 length equals 15 residues. V shed 4 bases and J 0 bases; nucleotides not matched to a gene: 4. CDR3 sequence: CASSPTGGMNTEAFF. The CDR3 DNA sequence: TGTGCCAGCAGCCCCACAGGGGGAATGAACACTGAAGCTTTCTTT.

CDR3: CASSSQGGGTEAFF. CDR3 coding DNA: TGTGCCAGCAGCTCCCAGGGGGGAGGCACTGAAGCTTTCTTT. The J gene is TRBJ1-1, the V gene TRBV11-3, with TRBD1 matching 7 bases. This CDR3 spans 14 amino acids. J was trimmed by 4 bases and V by 4 bases; bases with no gene match: 6. CDR1 is SGHNT and CDR2 is YENEEA in the germline V gene.

The chain has TRBV10-3 and TRBJ2-5; TRBD2 matches 11 bases. The CDR3 extends over 15 amino acids. J was trimmed by 2 bases and V by 3 bases; bases with no gene match: 2. The germline CDR1 and CDR2 sequences are ENHRY and SYGVKD. In nucleotides, the CDR3 is TGTGCCATCAGTGAACTAGCGGGAGAACAAGAGACCCAGTACTTC. This codes for CAISELAGEQETQYF.

V gene TRBV29-1 combines with J gene TRBJ1-5; tentatively, D is TRBD1 (6 bases). Germline CDR1 SQVTM, CDR2 ANQGSEA. The CDR3 consists of 14 residues. V was cut by 6 bases and J by 1 base, with 13 bases left in between. Written as DNA, the CDR3 is TGCAGCGTGCCTACAGGGAACAGCAATCAGCCCCAGCATTTT. This translates into CSVPTGNSNQPQHF. The variable domain in full, with the rest retrieved from reference TRBV29-1 and TRBJ1-5, is SAVISQKPSRDICQRGTSLTIQCQVDSQVTMMFWYRQQPGQSLTLIATANQGSEATYESGFVIDKFPISRPNLTFSTLTVSNMSPEDSSIYLCSVPTGNSNQPQHFGDGTRLSIL.

The chain has TRBV5-6 and TRBJ2-1, with 7 nucleotides matching TRBD2. CDR1 SGHDT and CDR2 YYEEEE come from the germline V gene. The trim removed 3 bases at V and 4 bases at J, leaving 1 base unmatched. The length of the CDR3 is 13 residues. CDR3 nucleotide sequence: TGTGCCAGCAGCTCGGGGGGATACAATGAGCAGTTCTTC. As protein: CASSSGGYNEQFF.

The chain recombines TRBV7-9 with TRBJ1-5; 7 bases fit TRBD1. The CDR3 loop spans 15 amino acids. V trimming: 0 bases; J trimming: 3 bases; junction bases outside the gene matches: 2. Germline loops: CDR1 SEHNR, CDR2 FQNEAQ (reference sequence). CDR3 in amino acids: CASSLAGTDNQPQHF. For the CDR3, the DNA is TGTGCCAGCAGCTTAGCAGGGACAGACAATCAGCCCCAGCATTTT.

This sequence joins TRBV4-2 and TRBJ2-1, with 13 bases fitting TRBD2. The length of the CDR3 is 15 residues. CDR1 LGHNA and CDR2 YNFKEQ come from the germline V gene. J lost 5 bases, V lost 4 bases, and 2 bases had no gene match. The chain's CDR3 is CASSLGTSGNNEQFF. The CDR3, as DNA: TGTGCCAGCAGCCTAGGGACTAGCGGGAACAATGAGCAGTTCTTC.

The genes are TRBV6-4 and TRBJ2-1, with D perhaps matching TRBD1 or TRBD2 (6 bases each). Germline CDR1 reads MRHNA; CDR2 reads SNTAGT. CDR3 size: 13 residues. V shed 5 bases and J shed 6 bases, with 11 bases lying between them. CDR3 in DNA: TGTGCCAGCAGTCCGGGGGCTCTCAATGAGCAGTTCTTC. Protein product: CASSPGALNEQFF.

In this sample, this clone is medium-sized (0.01 to 0.1%). The CDR3 sequence: CASGRLNTEAFF. The CDR3, as DNA: TGTGCCAGTGGACGGTTGAACACTGAAGCTTTCTTT. The J gene is TRBJ1-1, the V gene TRBV19; D not certain. The CDR3 loop spans 12 amino acids. CDR1 is LNHDA and CDR2 is SQIVND in the germline V gene (reference sequence). V shed 8 bases and J shed 0 bases, with 7 bases lying between them.

This sequence joins TRBV19 and TRBJ2-3; 11 bases align to TRBD2. The CDR3 loop spans 19 amino acids. Losses at the gene ends were 4 bases for V and 3 bases for J; bases not matched to a gene: 15. CDR1 is LNHDA, CDR2 SQIVND, per germline (reference sequence). The CDR3 nucleotides read TGTGCCAGTAGTACCCCACCCCCGGGACTAGCGGACAAAACAGATACGCAGTATTTT. Encoded protein: CASSTPPPGLADKTDTQYF.

V gene TRBV2 combines with J gene TRBJ1-4, with TRBD1 matching 8 bases. The CDR3 is 14 amino acids. The junction had 4 bases not matched to a gene; V was cut back by 4 bases and J by 6 bases. Germline-derived CDR1 and CDR2 are SNHLY and FYNNEI. The CDR3 DNA sequence: TGTGCCAGCAGTGGAGACAGGGGCCATGAAAAACTGTTTTTT. The encoded protein is CASSGDRGHEKLFF.

CDR3 amino acids: CASSYSSGQGNTEAFF. In DNA, the CDR3 is TGTGCCAGCAGTTACTCTTCGGGACAGGGGAACACTGAAGCTTTCTTT. V gene TRBV6-6 combines with J gene TRBJ1-1, with TRBD1 matching over 9 bases. The CDR3 sequence is 16 residues long. V dropped 0 bases and J dropped 1; count of bases not matched to a gene: 3. CDR1 is MNHNY and CDR2 is SVGAGI in the germline V gene (reference sequence).

V is TRBV19 and J is TRBJ2-1; TRBD2 matches at 9 bases. The CDR3 extends over 15 amino acids. V lost 4 bases, J lost 5 bases, and 6 bases stayed unmatched. Per the germline V gene, CDR1 is LNHDA and CDR2 is SQIVND (reference sequence). The CDR3 region has the DNA TGTGCCAGTAGTACTACTAGCGGGCAGCACAATGAGCAGTTCTTC. It is translated as CASSTTSGQHNEQFF.

The V and J genes are TRBV19 and TRBJ1-5; D gene uncertain. The germline gives CDR1 LNHDA, CDR2 SQIVND (reference sequence). This CDR3 region has 12 residues. The V gene lost 6 bases and the J gene lost 7 bases, with 10 bases spanning the gap. The CDR3 sequence is CASRTSGQPQHF. CDR3 DNA: TGTGCCAGTAGGACTAGCGGGCAGCCCCAGCATTTT.

With respect to this clone: One junction end disagrees with the germline gene, perhaps due to a read error. The gene calls are TRBV6-5 and TRBJ2-7; no firm D call. Germline CDR1 reads MNHEY; CDR2 reads SVGAGI. This CDR3 contains 13 residues. In DNA, the CDR3 is TGTGCCAGCAGTTACGGCCGCGACTTAGGTCGGAGCTTC. This codes for CASSYGRDLGRSF.

This clone was found a few times. The chain recombines TRBV30 with TRBJ1-5; D ambiguous. Germline V gives CDR1 GTSNPN, CDR2 SVGIG (reference sequence). V shed 6 bases and J shed 0 bases, with 9 bases lying between them. The CDR3 totals 13 residues. CDR3 in amino acids: CACALDSNQPQHF. The CDR3, as DNA: TGTGCCTGCGCCTTGGATAGCAATCAGCCCCAGCATTTT.

The chain has TRBV19 and TRBJ2-3; TRBD2 might be the D (5 bases). The germline CDR1 and CDR2 sequences are LNHDA and SQIVND (reference sequence). The CDR3 length is 15 residues. Trimming removed 4 bases from V and 0 bases from J, with 11 bases in between. The CDR3 sequence is CASSTTGVSTDTQYF. The CDR3 DNA reads TGTGCCAGTAGTACAACCGGGGTCAGCACAGATACGCAGTATTTT. The variable domain in full, with the rest retrieved from reference TRBV19 and TRBJ2-3, is DGGITQSPKYLFRKEGQNVTLSCEQNLNHDAMYWYRQDPGQGLRLIYYSQIVNDFQKGDIAEGYSVSREKKESFPLTVTSAQKNPTAFYLCASSTTGVSTDTQYFGPGTRLTVL.

The CDR3 sequence is CASSALRDSQETQYF. The DNA of the CDR3 is TGTGCCAGCAGCGCCCTAAGGGACAGCCAAGAGACCCAGTACTTC. The chain uses TRBV11-2 and TRBJ2-5; 7 nucleotides match TRBD1. CDR1 is SGHAT, CDR2 FQNNGV, per germline. The V segment lost 5 bases and the J segment 1 base; nucleotides outside the gene matches: 7. This CDR3 region has 15 residues. The variable domain in full, with the rest retrieved from reference TRBV11-2 and TRBJ2-5, is EAGVAQSPRYKIIEKRQSVAFWCNPISGHATLYWYQQILGQGPKLLIQFQNNGVVDDSQLPKDRFSAERLKGVDSTLKIQPAKLEDSAVYLCASSALRDSQETQYFGPGTRLLVL.

The J gene is TRBJ1-2, the V gene TRBV19; 7 nucleotides line up with TRBD1. V lost 1 base and J lost 4; bases outside the gene matches: 12. The CDR3 consists of 17 residues. CDR1 and CDR2 (germline): LNHDA, SQIVND (reference sequence). CDR3 protein: CASSIGGRGQPPYGYTF. The CDR3 coding sequence is TGTGCCAGTAGTATAGGGGGGAGGGGACAGCCACCCTATGGCTACACCTTC.

The CDR3 region has the DNA TGCGCCAGCAGCTCGGGACTAGCGGTTTACAATGAGCAGTTCTTC. It yields the protein CASSSGLAVYNEQFF. The V gene is TRBV5-1, the J gene TRBJ2-1; TRBD2 agrees at 11 bases. Germline loops: CDR1 SGHRS, CDR2 YFSETQ. This CDR3 has 15 residues. V lost 3 bases to trimming and J lost 4 bases; unmatched junction nucleotides: 3.

The J gene is TRBJ2-5, the V gene TRBV4-1; D uncertain. CDR3 length: 13 residues. Germline lookup yields CDR1 MGHRA and CDR2 YSYEKL. The V and J ends lost 0 bases and 8 bases respectively, with 10 bases between them. The CDR3 reads CASSQEVARTQYF. DNA for the CDR3: TGCGCCAGCAGCCAAGAAGTGGCACGTACCCAGTACTTC.

This clone has just one count. This rearrangement joins TRBV29-1 to TRBJ1-2; D remains ambiguous. Between the trimmed V and J ends, which lost 8 bases and 10 bases, there was a span of 23 bases. From germline, CDR1 is SQVTM and CDR2 ANQGSEA. The CDR3 has 13 amino acids. The CDR3 coding sequence is TGCAGCTTCACCCCCCTACTGGCAGACCTCTACACCTTC. Amino acids: CSFTPLLADLYTF.

The chain links TRBV7-9 to TRBJ1-4; 7 bases match TRBD1. The germline V gene encodes CDR1 SEHNR and CDR2 FQNEAQ (reference sequence). With 0 bases clipped from V and 8 bases from J, the junction kept 6 bases outside the gene matches. The CDR3 is made up of 15 amino acids. The CDR3 region is CASSLAPGGEEKLFF. CDR3 DNA: TGTGCCAGCAGCTTAGCGCCAGGGGGGGAAGAAAAACTGTTTTTT.

V and J are TRBV2 and TRBJ2-3, with a weak D call TRBD2 (7 bases). The germline V and J ends were trimmed by 8 bases and 3 bases, with 15 bases remaining between them. This CDR3 region has 14 residues. The germline V gene has CDR1 SNHLY and CDR2 FYNNEI. The CDR3 region is CASGGGGETDTQYF. CDR3 DNA: TGTGCCAGCGGGGGCGGGGGAGAGACAGATACGCAGTATTTT.

This clone is a singleton in its sample. The V gene is TRBV6-6, the J gene TRBJ2-7, with D possibly TRBD2 on 5 matching bases. The V gene lost 4 bases and the J gene lost 6 bases, with 10 bases spanning the gap. The CDR3 loop spans 12 amino acids. CDR1 is MNHNY and CDR2 is SVGAGI in the germline V gene (reference sequence). CDR3 region: CASSFGGPEQYF. CDR3 in DNA: TGTGCCAGCAGTTTCGGAGGACCCGAGCAGTACTTC.

This rearrangement joins TRBV19 to TRBJ2-7; the D gene is possibly TRBD2 (5 bases). V shed 1 base and J shed 3 bases, with 13 bases lying between them. This CDR3 has 15 residues. In germline, CDR1 is LNHDA, CDR2 SQIVND (reference sequence). The CDR3 protein is CASSIGGGPGYEQYF. CDR3 bases: TGTGCCAGTAGTATAGGAGGAGGTCCCGGCTACGAGCAGTACTTC.

This clone was detected only once. The chain combines TRBV6-5 with TRBJ2-2, with D possibly matching TRBD1 (5 bases). This CDR3 has 15 amino acids. V shed 0 bases and J shed 6 bases, with 11 bases lying between them. CDR1 and CDR2 from the germline V gene are MNHEY and SVGAGI. CDR3 region: CASSYSRNRPGELFF. Written as DNA, the CDR3 is TGTGCCAGCAGTTACTCGAGGAACAGGCCCGGGGAGCTGTTTTTT.